This TCR beta chain was identified in a study of neurological immune-mediated disorders. This clonotype showed up many times. Its antigen is undetermined. Indicated time point: longitudinal time-point 1 (baseline). A 10-nucleotide random UMI tagged transcripts in template-switch 5'RACE cDNA synthesis. The output of every sequencing run exceeded 190 million TCR-beta sequences, derived from 15-18 subjects. A single record per CDR3 protein comes from TCRdb applying MiXCR to the 5' RACE reads. Among around 69,000 distinct CDR3 sequences listed, roughly 10% were seen once. Findings of the study overall: Patients with HTLV-1-associated myelopathy showed the most TCR clonal expansion. Those with multiple sclerosis showed the least, falling below healthy controls.

CDR1 is SQVTM, CDR2 ANQGSEA, per germline. The V and J ends lost 3 bases and 1 base, in that order; junction bases with no gene match: 0. The CDR3 loop spans 13 amino acids. The sequencing sample was made of PBMCs. The receptor was derived from a man aged 25-40 years in good health. The chain carries TRBV29-1 and TRBJ2-1, with 7 bases aligning to TRBD2. CDR3 in DNA: TGCAGCGTTGACGGGAGGTCCTACAATGAGCAGTTCTTC. Translated, it gives CSVDGRSYNEQFF.